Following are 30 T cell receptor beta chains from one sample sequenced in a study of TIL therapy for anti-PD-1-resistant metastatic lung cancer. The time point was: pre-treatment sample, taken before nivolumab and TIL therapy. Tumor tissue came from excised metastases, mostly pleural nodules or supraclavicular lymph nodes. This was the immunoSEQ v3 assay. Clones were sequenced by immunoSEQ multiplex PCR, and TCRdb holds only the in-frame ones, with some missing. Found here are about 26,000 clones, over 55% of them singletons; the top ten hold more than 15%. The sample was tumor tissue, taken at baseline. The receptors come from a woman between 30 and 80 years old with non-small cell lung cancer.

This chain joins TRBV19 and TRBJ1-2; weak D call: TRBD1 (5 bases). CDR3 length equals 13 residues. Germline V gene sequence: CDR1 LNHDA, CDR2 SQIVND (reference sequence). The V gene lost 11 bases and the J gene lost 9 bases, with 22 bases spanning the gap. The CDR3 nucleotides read TGTGCCTCCTGTTTACGGCACAGGCAAAGCTACACCTTC. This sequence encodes CASCLRHRQSYTF.

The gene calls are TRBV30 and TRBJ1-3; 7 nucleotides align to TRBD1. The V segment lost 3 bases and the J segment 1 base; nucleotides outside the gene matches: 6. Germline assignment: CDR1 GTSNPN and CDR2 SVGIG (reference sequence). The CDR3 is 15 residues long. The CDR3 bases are TGTGCCTGGAGCGGGGACAGCGGTTCTGGAAACACCATATATTTT. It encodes CAWSGDSGSGNTIYF.

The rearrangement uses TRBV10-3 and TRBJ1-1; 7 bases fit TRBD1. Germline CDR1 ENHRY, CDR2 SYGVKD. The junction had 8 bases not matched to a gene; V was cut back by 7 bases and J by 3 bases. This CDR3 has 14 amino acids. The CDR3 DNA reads TGTGCCATCAAACAACCTACAGGGGACACTGAAGCTTTCTTT. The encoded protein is CAIKQPTGDTEAFF.

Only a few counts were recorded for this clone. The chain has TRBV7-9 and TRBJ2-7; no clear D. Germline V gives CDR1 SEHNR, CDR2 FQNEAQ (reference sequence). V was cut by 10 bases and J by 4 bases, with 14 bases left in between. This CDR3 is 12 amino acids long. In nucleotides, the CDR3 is TGTGCCACCCGTGGGGTGTCGTACGAGCAGTACTTC. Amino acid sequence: CATRGVSYEQYF.

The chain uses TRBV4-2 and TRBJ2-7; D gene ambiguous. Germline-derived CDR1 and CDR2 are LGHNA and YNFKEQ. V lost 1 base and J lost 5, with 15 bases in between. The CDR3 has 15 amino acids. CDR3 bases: TGTGCCAGCAGCCAAGCGGGCAGCCGGTATAACGAGCAGTACTTC. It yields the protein CASSQAGSRYNEQYF.

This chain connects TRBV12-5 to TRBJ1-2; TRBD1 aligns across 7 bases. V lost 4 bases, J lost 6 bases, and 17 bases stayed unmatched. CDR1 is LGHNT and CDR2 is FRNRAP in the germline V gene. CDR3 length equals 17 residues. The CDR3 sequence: CASGSLLEGGAGNGYTF. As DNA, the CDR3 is TGTGCTAGTGGTTCGCTATTAGAAGGGGGCGCCGGGAATGGCTACACCTTC.

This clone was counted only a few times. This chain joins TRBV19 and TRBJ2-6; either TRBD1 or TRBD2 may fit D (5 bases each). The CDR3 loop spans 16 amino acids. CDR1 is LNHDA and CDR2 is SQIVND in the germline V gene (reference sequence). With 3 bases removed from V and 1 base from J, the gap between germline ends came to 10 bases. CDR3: CASSIRGGSGANVLTF. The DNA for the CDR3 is TGTGCCAGTAGTATCCGTGGGGGTTCTGGGGCCAACGTCCTGACTTTC.

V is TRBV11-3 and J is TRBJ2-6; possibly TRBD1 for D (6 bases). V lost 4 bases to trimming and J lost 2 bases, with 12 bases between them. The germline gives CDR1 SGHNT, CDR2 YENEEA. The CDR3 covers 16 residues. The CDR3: CASSSPPGAGANVLTF. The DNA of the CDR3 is TGTGCCAGCAGCTCCCCTCCAGGGGCTGGGGCCAACGTCCTGACTTTC.

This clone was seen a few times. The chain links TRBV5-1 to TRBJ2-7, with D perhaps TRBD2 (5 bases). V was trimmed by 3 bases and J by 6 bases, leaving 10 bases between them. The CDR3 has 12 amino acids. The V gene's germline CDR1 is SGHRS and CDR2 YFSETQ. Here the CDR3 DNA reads TGCGCCAGCAGCTGGACTGATGGCGAGCAGTACTTC. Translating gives CASSWTDGEQYF.

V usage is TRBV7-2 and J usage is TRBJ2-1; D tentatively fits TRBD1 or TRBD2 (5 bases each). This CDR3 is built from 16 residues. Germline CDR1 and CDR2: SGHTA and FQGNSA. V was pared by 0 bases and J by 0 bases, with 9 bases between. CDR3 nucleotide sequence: TGTGCCAGCAGCTTAGCGGGGACCCGCTCCTACAATGAGCAGTTCTTC. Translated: CASSLAGTRSYNEQFF.

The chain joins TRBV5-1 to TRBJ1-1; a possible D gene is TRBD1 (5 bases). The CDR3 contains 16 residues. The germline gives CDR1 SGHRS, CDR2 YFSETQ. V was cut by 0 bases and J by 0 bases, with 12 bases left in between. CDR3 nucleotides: TGCGCCAGCAGCTTGGCCTGGGGGTACATGAACACTGAAGCTTTCTTT. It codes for CASSLAWGYMNTEAFF.

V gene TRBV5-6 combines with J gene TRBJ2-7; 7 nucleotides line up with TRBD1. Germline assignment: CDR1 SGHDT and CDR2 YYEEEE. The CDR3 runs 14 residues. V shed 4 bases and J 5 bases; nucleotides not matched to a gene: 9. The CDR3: CASSNPGGNDEQYF. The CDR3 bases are TGTGCCAGCAGCAACCCAGGGGGTAACGACGAGCAGTACTTC.

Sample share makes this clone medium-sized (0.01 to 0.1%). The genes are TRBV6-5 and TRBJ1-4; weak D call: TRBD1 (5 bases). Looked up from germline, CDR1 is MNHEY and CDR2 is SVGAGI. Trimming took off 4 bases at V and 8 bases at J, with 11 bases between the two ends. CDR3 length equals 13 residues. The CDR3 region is CASSSWKGEKLFF. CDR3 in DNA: TGTGCCAGCAGTTCGTGGAAGGGGGAAAAACTGTTTTTT.

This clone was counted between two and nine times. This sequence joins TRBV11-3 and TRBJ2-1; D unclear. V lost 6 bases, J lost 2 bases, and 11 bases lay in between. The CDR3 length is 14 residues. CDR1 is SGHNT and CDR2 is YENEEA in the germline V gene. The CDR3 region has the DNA TGTGCCAGCAGTCGATATGGTCCCTACAATGAGCAGTTCTTC. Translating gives CASSRYGPYNEQFF.

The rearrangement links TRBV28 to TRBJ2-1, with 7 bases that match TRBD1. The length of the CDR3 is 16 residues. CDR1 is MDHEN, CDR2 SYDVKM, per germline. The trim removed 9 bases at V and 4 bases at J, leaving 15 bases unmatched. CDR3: CASTAQGVKRYNEQFF. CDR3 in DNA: TGTGCCAGTACGGCGCAGGGGGTTAAGCGGTACAATGAGCAGTTCTTC.

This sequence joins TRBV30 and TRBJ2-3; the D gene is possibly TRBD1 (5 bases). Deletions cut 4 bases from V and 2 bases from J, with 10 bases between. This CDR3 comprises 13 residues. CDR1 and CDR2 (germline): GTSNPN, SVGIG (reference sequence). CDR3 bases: TGTGCCTGGAAGTCCAGGGACACAGATACGCAGTATTTT. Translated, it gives CAWKSRDTDTQYF.

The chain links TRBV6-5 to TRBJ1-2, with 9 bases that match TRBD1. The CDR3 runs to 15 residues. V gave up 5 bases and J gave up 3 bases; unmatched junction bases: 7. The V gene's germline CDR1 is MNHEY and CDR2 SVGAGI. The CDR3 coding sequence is TGTGCCAGCAGTCAGTTACAGGGGGCGTACTATGGCTACACCTTC. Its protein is CASSQLQGAYYGYTF.

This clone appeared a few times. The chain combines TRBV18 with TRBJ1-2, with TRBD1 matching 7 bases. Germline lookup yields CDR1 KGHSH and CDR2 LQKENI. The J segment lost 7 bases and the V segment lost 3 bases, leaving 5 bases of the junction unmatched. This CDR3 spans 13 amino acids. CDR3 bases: TGTGCCAGCTCACCTGGGACAGAGGGTGGCTACACCTTC. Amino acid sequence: CASSPGTEGGYTF.

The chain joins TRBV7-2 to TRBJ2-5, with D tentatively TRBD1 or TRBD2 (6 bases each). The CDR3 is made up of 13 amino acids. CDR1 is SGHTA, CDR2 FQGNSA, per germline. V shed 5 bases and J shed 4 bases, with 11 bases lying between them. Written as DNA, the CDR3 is TGTGCCAGCAGCGTACAGGGAGGAGAGACCCAGTACTTC. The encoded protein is CASSVQGGETQYF. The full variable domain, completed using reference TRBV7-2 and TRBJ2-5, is GAGVSQSPSNKVTEKGKDVELRCDPISGHTALYWYRQSLGQGLEFLIYFQGNSAPDKSGLPSDRFSAERTGGSVSTLTIQRTQQEDSAVYLCASSVQGGETQYFGPGTRLLVL.

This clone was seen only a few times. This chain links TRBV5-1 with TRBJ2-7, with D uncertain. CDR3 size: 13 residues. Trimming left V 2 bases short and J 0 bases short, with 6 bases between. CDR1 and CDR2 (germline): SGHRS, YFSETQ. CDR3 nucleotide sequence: TGCGCCAGCAGCTTCAAAAACTCCTACGAGCAGTACTTC. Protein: CASSFKNSYEQYF.

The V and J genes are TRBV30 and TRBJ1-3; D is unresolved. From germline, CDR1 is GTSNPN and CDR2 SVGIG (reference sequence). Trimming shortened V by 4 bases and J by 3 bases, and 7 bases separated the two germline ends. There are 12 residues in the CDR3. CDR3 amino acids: CAWKHLGNTIYF. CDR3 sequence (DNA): TGTGCCTGGAAACACCTTGGAAACACCATATATTTT.

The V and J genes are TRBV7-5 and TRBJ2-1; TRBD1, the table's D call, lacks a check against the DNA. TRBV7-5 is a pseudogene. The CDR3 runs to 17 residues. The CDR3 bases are TGTGTCAGAAGCTTAGTACAGGGACGCGGACTCTACAATGAGCAGTTCTTC. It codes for CVRSLVQGRGLYNEQFF.

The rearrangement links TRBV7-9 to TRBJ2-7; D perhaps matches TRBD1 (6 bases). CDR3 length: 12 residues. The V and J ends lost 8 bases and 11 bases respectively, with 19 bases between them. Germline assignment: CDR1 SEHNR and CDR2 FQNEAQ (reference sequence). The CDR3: CASRTSQGWEYF. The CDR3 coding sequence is TGTGCCAGCCGAACGTCTCAGGGGTGGGAGTACTTC.

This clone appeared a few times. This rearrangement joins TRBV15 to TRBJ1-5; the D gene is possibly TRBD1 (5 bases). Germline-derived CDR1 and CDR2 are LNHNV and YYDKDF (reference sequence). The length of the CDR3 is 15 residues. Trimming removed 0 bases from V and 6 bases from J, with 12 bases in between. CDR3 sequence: CATSREGGGSQPQHF. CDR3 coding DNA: TGTGCCACCAGCAGAGAAGGCGGGGGTAGTCAGCCCCAGCATTTT.

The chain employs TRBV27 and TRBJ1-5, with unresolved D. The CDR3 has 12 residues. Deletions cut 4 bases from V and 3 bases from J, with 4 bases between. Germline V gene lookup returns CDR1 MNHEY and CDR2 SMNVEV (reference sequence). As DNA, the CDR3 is TGTGCCAGCAGTTACCACAATCAGCCCCAGCATTTT. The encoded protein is CASSYHNQPQHF.

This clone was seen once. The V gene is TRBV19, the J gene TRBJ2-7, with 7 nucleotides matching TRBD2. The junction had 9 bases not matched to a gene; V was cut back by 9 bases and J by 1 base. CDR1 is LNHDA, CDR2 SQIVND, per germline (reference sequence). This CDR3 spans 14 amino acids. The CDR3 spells CASGDSAGSYEQYF. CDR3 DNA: TGTGCCAGCGGGGACTCAGCGGGGTCCTACGAGCAGTACTTC.

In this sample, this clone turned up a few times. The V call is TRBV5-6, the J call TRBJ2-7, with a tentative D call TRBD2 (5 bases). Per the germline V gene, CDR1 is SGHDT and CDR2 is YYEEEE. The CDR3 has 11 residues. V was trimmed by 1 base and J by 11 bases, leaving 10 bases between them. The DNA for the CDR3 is TGTGCCAGCAGCTTGAATACGAGGGAGTACTTC. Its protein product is CASSLNTREYF. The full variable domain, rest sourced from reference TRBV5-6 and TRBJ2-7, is DAGVTQSPTHLIKTRGQQVTLRCSPKSGHDTVSWYQQALGQGPQFIFQYYEEEERQRGNFPDRFSGHQFPNYSSELNVNALLLGDSALYLCASSLNTREYFGPGTRLTVT.

CDR3 DNA: TGTGCCATAGGACTAGCGGGAGAGGGGGAGCAGTTCTTC. Its protein product is CAIGLAGEGEQFF. This chain uses TRBV10-3 with TRBJ2-1, with 13 bases matching TRBD2. In germline, CDR1 is ENHRY, CDR2 SYGVKD. This CDR3 is built from 13 residues. Trimming removed 9 bases from V and 10 bases from J; junction bases left unmatched: 6.

For the CDR3, the DNA is TGTGCCAGCAGCTTGGCTTTTAGCTCCTACGAGCAGTACTTC. Translating gives CASSLAFSSYEQYF. The chain carries TRBV5-5 and TRBJ2-7; D remains unclear. The CDR3 consists of 14 residues. Per the germline V gene, CDR1 is SGHKS and CDR2 is YYEKEE (reference sequence). V was shortened by 0 bases and J by 0 bases, with 7 bases between the two germline ends.

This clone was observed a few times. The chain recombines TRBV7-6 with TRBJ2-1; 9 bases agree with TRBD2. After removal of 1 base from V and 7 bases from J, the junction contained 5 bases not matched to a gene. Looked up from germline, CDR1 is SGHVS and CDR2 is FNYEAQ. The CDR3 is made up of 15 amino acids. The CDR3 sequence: CASSLDAGGWNEQFF. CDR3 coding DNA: TGTGCCAGCAGCTTAGACGCGGGAGGGTGGAATGAGCAGTTCTTC.